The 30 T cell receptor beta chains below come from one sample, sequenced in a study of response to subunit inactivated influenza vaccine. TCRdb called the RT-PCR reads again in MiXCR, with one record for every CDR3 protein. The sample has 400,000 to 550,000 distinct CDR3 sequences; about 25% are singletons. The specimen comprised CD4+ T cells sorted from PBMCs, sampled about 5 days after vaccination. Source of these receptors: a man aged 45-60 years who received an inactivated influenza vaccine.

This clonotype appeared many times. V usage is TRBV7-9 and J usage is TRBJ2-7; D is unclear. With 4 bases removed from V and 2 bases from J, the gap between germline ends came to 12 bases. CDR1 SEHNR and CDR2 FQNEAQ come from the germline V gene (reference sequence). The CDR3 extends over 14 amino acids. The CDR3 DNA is TGTGCCAGCAGCTCTCACGGATTAGCCTACGAGCAGTACTTC. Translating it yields CASSSHGLAYEQYF.

In nucleotides, the CDR3 is TGTGCCAGCAGTTTAGGTCCCACCGGCTATGGCTACACCTTC. Translating gives CASSLGPTGYGYTF. The rearrangement joins TRBV12-3 or TRBV12-4 to TRBJ1-2, with D unclear. Deletions cut 1 base from V and 4 bases from J, with 10 bases between. This CDR3 spans 14 amino acids.

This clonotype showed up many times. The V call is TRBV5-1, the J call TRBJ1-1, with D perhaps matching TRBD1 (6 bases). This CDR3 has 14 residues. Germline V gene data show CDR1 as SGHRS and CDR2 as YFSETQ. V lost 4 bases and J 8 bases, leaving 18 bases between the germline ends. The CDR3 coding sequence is TGCGCCAGCAGCAAGGAGGGCAGGGGAACAGAAGCTTTCTTT. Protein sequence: CASSKEGRGTEAFF.

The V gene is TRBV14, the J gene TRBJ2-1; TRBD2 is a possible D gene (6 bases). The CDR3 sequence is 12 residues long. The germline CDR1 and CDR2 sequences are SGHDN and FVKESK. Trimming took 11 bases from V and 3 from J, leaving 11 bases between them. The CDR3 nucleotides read TGTGCCTCGGGACTGAACTACAATGAGCAGTTCTTC. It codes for CASGLNYNEQFF. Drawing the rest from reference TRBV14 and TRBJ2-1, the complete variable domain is EAGVTQFPSHSVIEKGQTVTLRCDPISGHDNLYWYRRVMGKEIKFLLHFVKESKQDESGMPNNRFLAERTGGTYSTLKVQPAELEDSGVYFCASGLNYNEQFFGPGTRLTVL.

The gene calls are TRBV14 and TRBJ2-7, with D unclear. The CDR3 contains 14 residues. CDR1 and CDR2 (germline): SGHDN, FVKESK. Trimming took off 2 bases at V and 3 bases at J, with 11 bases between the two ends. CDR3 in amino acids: CASSQRAGVYEQYF. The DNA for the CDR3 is TGTGCCAGCAGCCAAAGGGCAGGAGTCTACGAGCAGTACTTC.

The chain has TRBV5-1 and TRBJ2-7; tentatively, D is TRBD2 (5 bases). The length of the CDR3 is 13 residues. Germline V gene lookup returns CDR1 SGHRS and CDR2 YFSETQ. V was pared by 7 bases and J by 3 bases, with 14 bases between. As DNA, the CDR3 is TGCGCCAGCCCGCCGGGAAGTAGCTACGAGCAGTACTTC. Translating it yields CASPPGSSYEQYF.

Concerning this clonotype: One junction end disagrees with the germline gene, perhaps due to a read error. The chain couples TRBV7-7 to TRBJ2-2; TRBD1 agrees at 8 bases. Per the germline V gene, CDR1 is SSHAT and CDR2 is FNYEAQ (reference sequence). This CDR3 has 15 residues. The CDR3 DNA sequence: TGTGCTAGCAGGAAAGGCACAGGGGGCACCGGGGAGCTGTTTTTT. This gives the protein CASRKGTGGTGELFF.

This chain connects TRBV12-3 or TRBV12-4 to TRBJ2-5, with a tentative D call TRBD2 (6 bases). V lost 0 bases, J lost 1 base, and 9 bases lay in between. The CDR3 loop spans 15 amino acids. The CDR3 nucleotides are TGTGCCAGCAGTTTAGCTGTCGGGAGCCAAGAGACCCAGTACTTC. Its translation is CASSLAVGSQETQYF.

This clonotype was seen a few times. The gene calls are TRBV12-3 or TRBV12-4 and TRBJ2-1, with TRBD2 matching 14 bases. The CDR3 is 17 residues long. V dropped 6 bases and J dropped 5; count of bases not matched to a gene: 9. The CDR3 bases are TGTGCCAGCAGCACGCCGACTAGCGGGAGGGAAAACAATGAGCAGTTCTTC. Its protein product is CASSTPTSGRENNEQFF.

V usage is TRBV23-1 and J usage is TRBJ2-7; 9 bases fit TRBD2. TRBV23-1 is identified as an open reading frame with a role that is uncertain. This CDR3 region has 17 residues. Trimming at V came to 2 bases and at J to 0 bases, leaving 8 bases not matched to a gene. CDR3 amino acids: CASSQRGGGARSYEQYF. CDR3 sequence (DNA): TGCGCCAGCAGTCAAAGGGGCGGGGGGGCCCGCTCCTACGAGCAGTACTTC.

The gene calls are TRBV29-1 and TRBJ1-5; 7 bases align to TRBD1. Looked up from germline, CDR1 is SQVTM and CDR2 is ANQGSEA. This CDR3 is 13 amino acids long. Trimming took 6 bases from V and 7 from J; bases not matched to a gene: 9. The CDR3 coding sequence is TGCAGCGTCGCCAGGGGGGAAGGCCAGCCCCAGCATTTT. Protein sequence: CSVARGEGQPQHF.

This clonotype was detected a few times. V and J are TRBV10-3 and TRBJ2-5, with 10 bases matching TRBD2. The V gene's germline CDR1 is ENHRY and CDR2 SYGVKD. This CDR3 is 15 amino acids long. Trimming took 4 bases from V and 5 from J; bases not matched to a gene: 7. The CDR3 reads CAISGLAGERETQYF. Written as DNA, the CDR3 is TGTGCCATCAGTGGTCTAGCGGGAGAAAGGGAGACCCAGTACTTC.

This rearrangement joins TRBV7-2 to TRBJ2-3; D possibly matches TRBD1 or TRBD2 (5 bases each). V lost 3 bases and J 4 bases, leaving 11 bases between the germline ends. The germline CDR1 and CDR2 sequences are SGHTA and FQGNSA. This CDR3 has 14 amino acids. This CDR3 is CASSFGAAADTQYF. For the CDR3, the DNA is TGTGCCAGCAGCTTCGGGGCGGCAGCAGATACGCAGTATTTT.

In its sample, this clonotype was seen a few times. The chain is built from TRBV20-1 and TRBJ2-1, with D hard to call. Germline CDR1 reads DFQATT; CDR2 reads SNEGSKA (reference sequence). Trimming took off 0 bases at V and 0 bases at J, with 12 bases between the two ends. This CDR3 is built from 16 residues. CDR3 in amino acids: CSARDPGGSSYNEQFF. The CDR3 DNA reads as TGCAGTGCTAGAGACCCGGGCGGAAGCTCCTACAATGAGCAGTTCTTC.

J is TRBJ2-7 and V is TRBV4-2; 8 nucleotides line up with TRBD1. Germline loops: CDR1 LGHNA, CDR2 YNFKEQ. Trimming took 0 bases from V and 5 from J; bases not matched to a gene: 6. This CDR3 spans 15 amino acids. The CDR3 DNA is TGTGCCAGCAGCCAAGAAGGACAGGGAACCCACGAGCAGTACTTC. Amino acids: CASSQEGQGTHEQYF.

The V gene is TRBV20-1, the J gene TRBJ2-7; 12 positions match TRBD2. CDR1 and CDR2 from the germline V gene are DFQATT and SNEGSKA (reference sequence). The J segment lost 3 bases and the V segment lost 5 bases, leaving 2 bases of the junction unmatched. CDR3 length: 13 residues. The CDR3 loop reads CSAVLAGGYEQYF. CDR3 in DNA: TGCAGTGCTGTACTAGCGGGGGGCTACGAGCAGTACTTC.

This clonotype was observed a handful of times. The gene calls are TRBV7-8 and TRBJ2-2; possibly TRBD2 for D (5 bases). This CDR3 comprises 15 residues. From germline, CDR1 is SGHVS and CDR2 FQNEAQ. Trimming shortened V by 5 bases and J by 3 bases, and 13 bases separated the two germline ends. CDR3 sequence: CASSRGSGYTGELFF. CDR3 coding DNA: TGTGCCAGCAGCCGCGGCTCGGGGTACACCGGGGAGCTGTTTTTT.

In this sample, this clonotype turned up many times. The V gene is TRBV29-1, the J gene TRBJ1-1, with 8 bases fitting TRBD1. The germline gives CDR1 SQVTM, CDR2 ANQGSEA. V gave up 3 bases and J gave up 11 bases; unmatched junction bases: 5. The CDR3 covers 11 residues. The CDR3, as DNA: TGCAGCGTTGACGGACAGGGATCGGCTTTCTTT. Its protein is CSVDGQGSAFF.

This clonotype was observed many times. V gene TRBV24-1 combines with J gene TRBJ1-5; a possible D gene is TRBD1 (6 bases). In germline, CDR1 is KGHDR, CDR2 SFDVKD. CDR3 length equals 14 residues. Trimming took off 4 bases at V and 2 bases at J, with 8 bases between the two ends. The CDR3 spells CATSDNRGNQPQHF. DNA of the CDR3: TGTGCCACCAGTGACAACAGGGGCAATCAGCCCCAGCATTTT.

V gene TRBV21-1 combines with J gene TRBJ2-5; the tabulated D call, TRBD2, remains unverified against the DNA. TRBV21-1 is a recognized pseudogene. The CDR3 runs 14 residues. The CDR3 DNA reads TGTGCCAGCAGCAAAGGGCTAGCGGGTGCGTCCCAGTACTTC. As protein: CASSKGLAGASQYF.

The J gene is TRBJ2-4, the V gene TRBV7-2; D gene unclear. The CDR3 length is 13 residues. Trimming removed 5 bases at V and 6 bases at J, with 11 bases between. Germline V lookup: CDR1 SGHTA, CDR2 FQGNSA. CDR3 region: CASSPQQGNIQYF. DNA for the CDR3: TGTGCCAGCAGCCCACAACAAGGAAACATTCAGTACTTC.

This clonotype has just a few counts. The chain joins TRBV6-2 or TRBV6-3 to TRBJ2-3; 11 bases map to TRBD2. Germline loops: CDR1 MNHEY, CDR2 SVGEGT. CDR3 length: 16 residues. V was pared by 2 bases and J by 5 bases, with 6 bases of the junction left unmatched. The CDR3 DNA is TGTGCCAGCAGTTACATAGCGGGAGGGCCACTAGATACGCAGTATTTT. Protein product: CASSYIAGGPLDTQYF.

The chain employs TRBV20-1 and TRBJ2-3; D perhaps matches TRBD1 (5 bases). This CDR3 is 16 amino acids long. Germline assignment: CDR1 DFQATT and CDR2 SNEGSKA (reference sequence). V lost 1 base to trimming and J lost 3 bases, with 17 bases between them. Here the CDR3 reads CSARAQQGRVTDTQYF. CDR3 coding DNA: TGCAGTGCTAGAGCTCAGCAGGGAAGGGTTACAGATACGCAGTATTTT.

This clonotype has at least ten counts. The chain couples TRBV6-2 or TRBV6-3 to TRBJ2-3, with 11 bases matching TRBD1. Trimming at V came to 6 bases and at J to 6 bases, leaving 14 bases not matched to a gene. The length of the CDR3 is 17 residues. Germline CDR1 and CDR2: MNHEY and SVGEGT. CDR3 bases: TGTGCCAGCAGCCCCTTTATGGGGACAGGGGGTGCCGATACGCAGTATTTT. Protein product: CASSPFMGTGGADTQYF.

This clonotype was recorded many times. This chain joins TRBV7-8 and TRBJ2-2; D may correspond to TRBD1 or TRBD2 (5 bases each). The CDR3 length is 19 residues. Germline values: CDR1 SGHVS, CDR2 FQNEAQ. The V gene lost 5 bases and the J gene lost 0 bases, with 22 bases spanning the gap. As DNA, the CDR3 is TGTGCCAGCAGCCCAACTCTCACCGGACGGGGCGCGAACACCGGGGAGCTGTTTTTT. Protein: CASSPTLTGRGANTGELFF.

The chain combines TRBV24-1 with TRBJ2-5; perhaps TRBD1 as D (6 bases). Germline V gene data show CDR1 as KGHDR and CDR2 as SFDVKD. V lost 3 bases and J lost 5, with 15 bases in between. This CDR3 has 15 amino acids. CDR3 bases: TGTGCCACCAGTGATCGATGGGGGCTTGCGGAGACCCAGTACTTC. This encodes CATSDRWGLAETQYF.

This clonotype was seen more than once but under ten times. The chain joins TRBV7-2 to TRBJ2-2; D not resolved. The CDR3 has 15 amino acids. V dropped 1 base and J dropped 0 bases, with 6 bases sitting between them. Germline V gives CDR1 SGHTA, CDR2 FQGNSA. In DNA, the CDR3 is TGTGCCAGCAGCTTAGTCATAGCGAACACCGGGGAGCTGTTTTTT. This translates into CASSLVIANTGELFF.

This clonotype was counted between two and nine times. CDR3 in DNA: TGCAGTGCTAGGGGTTCGACAACGGACGACCTGATGGCCCAGTACTTC. Its translation is CSARGSTTDDLMAQYF. The chain joins TRBV20-1 to TRBJ2-5; D gene uncertain. Germline CDR1 reads DFQATT; CDR2 reads SNEGSKA (reference sequence). This CDR3 is built from 16 residues. V lost 3 bases, J lost 9 bases, and 26 bases lay in between.

Written as DNA, the CDR3 is TGTGCCAGTACCCAGAATCAGCCCCAGCATTTT. This encodes CASTQNQPQHF. The V gene is TRBV19, the J gene TRBJ1-5; no clear D. The CDR3 has 11 amino acids. With 7 bases removed from V and 4 bases from J, the gap between germline ends came to 5 bases. Germline assignment: CDR1 LNHDA and CDR2 SQIVND (reference sequence).

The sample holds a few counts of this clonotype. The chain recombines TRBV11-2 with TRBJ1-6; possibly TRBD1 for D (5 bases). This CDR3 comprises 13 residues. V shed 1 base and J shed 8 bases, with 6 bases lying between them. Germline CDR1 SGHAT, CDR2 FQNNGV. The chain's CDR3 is CASSLAGDSPLHF. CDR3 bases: TGTGCCAGCAGCTTAGCGGGGGATTCACCCCTCCACTTT. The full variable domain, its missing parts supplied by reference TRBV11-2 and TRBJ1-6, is EAGVAQSPRYKIIEKRQSVAFWCNPISGHATLYWYQQILGQGPKLLIQFQNNGVVDDSQLPKDRFSAERLKGVDSTLKIQPAKLEDSAVYLCASSLAGDSPLHFGNGTRLTVT.